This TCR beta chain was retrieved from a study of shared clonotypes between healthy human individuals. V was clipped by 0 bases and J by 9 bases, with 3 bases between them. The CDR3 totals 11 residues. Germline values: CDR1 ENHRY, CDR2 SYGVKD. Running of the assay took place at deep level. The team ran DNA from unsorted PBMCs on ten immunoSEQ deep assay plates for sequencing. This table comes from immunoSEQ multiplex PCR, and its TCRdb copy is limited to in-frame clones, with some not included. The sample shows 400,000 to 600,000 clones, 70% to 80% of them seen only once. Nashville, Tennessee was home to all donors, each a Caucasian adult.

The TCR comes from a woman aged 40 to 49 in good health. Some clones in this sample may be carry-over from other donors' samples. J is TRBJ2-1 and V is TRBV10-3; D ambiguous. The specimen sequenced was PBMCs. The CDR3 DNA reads TGTGCCATCAGTGAGTCTTCTGAGCAGTTCTTC. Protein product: CAISESSEQFF.